This TCR beta chain comes out of a study of T cell clonotyping in hematopoietic cell transplantation. This clone was counted between two and nine times. The antigen is unknown. CDR3 length: 15 residues. Trimming took off 0 bases at V and 4 bases at J, with 11 bases between the two ends. Germline CDR1 and CDR2: SGHRS and YFSETQ. Study-wide points: Without cell sorting, CD4 versus CD8 contributions remain unresolved. Few recipient clonotypes overlapped donors; over 95% were de novo at given depth. After transplant, recipient diversity fell while pathologically expanded clonotypes grew through day 180. Graft donor and pretransplant recipient Inverse Simpson Index values predicted broader posttransplant TCR diversity.

Clones were sequenced by immunoSEQ multiplex PCR, and TCRdb holds only the in-frame ones, with some missing. The repertoire holds roughly 11,000 clones, with 85% to 95% as singletons. The rearrangement joins TRBV5-1 to TRBJ1-3; D perhaps matches TRBD1 (6 bases). The sequenced sample was peripheral blood mononuclear cells. This receptor was obtained from a woman in her 50s in good health. Some clones in this sample may be carry-over from other donors' samples. The CDR3 region has the DNA TGCGCCAGCAGCTTGGGGGGGCGCCCAGGAAACACCATATATTTT. Translated, it gives CASSLGGRPGNTIYF. The whole variable domain, filled in from reference TRBV5-1 and TRBJ1-3, reads KAGVTQTPRYLIKTRGQQVTLSCSPISGHRSVSWYQQTPGQGLQFLFEYFSETQRNKGNFPGRFSGRQFSNSRSEMNVSTLELGDSALYLCASSLGGRPGNTIYFGEGSWLTVV.